Below, one TCR beta chain is given with its context. TCRdb's copy holds only in-frame clones and misses some; the assay was immunoSEQ multiplex PCR. The sample has roughly 90,000 clones, almost 95% seen once. V was clipped by 6 bases and J by 6 bases, with 18 bases between them. Germline V lookup: CDR1 MDHEN, CDR2 SYDVKM. The CDR3 sequence is 14 residues long. The record originates from a study of T cell changes during pregnancy in multiple sclerosis. The chain links TRBV28 to TRBJ2-7; D is possibly TRBD1 (6 bases). This material consisted of peripheral blood, taken in the third trimester of pregnancy. This TCR was recovered from a female donor with multiple sclerosis, enrolled in a pregnancy study. The CDR3: CASSPTGPGLEQYF. The CDR3 nucleotides read TGTGCCAGCAGCCCAACAGGGCCCGGGCTCGAGCAGTACTTC.